The next 6 T cell receptor beta chains were all read from a single sample in a study of patients and donors after allogeneic stem cell transplantation. TCRdb processed the RT-PCR reads anew with MiXCR; each CDR3 protein has one entry. The sample consists of 16,000 or so distinct CDR3 sequences, under 35% of them appearing once. Source material: blood, either unsorted or a sorted T cell fraction (not recorded which). These TCRs come from a human donor who was either an allogeneic HSCT recipient or a stem cell or donor lymphocyte infusion donor (not recorded which). It is not recorded whose cells these are; they may come from a transplant donor.

This clonotype was recorded at least ten times. The V and J genes are TRBV4-2 and TRBJ1-5; 7 nucleotides agree with TRBD1. Germline CDR1 is LGHNA and CDR2 is YNFKEQ. The ends lost 4 bases at V and 5 bases at J; junction bases unmatched: 8. This CDR3 region has 15 residues. The CDR3 region is CASSPTGRPHQPQHF. The CDR3 coding sequence is TGTGCCAGCAGCCCGACAGGGAGGCCCCATCAGCCCCAGCATTTT.

This clonotype was seen only a few times. V gene TRBV28 combines with J gene TRBJ1-5; D remains unclear. The CDR3 totals 12 residues. Trimming cost V 2 bases and J 7 bases, with 6 bases left between them. Germline V gene data show CDR1 as MDHEN and CDR2 as SYDVKM. The CDR3 loop is CASSLVYQPQHF. CDR3 DNA: TGTGCCAGCAGTTTAGTATACCAGCCCCAGCATTTT. The variable domain in full, completed from reference TRBV28 and TRBJ1-5, reads DVKVTQSSRYLVKRTGEKVFLECVQDMDHENMFWYRQDPGLGLRLIYFSYDVKMKEKGDIPEGYSVSREKKERFSLILESASTNQTSMYLCASSLVYQPQHFGDGTRLSIL.

This sequence joins TRBV10-3 and TRBJ1-6; 7 bases line up with TRBD1. Per germline, CDR1 ENHRY and CDR2 SYGVKD. Trimming took 0 bases from V and 0 from J; bases not matched to a gene: 5. The CDR3 loop spans 18 amino acids. The CDR3: CAISESGTASSYNSPLHF. CDR3 DNA: TGTGCCATCAGTGAGTCCGGGACAGCAAGCTCCTATAATTCACCCCTCCACTTT.

The chain links TRBV6-8 to TRBJ1-2; 7 nucleotides agree with TRBD1. V shed 8 bases, J shed 7 bases, and the junction held 7 bases outside the gene matches. Germline CDR1 MNHGY, CDR2 SAAAGT. The CDR3 has 12 residues. CDR3 protein: CASPSTGVGYTF. CDR3 in DNA: TGTGCCAGCCCTAGTACAGGGGTTGGCTACACCTTC.

This clonotype turned up a few times. The chain carries TRBV18 and TRBJ1-2, with 8 bases aligning to TRBD1. The CDR3 is made up of 15 amino acids. Trimming removed 5 bases from V and 3 bases from J; junction bases left unmatched: 8. Germline CDR1 KGHSH, CDR2 LQKENI. The CDR3 DNA reads TGTGCCAGCTCAGCGGACAGGGTAGGCTACTATGGCTACACCTTC. Translation: CASSADRVGYYGYTF.

The V gene is TRBV12-3 or TRBV12-4, the J gene TRBJ1-6, with D hard to call. The CDR3 consists of 12 residues. V was trimmed by 6 bases and J by 13 bases, leaving 13 bases between them. CDR3 sequence reads: CASSYLVSPLHF. As DNA, the CDR3 is TGTGCCAGCAGCTACCTCGTTTCGCCCCTCCACTTT.